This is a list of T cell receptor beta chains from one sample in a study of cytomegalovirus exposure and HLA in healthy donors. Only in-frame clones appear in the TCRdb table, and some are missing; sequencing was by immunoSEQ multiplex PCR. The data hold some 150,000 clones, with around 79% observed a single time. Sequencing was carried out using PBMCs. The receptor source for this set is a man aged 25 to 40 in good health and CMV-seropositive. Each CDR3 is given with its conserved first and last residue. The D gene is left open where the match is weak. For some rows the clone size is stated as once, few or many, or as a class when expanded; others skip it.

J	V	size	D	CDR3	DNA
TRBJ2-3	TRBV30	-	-	CAWNSQGGDTQYF	TGTGCCTGGAACTCACAGGGCGGGGATACGCAGTATTTT
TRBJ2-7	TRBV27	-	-	CASSLANYYEQYF	TGTGCCAGCAGTCTCGCCAACTACTACGAGCAGTACTTC
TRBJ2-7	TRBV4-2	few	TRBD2	CASSQDPSGGYRYEQYF	TGTGCCAGCAGCCAAGATCCCAGCGGGGGTTACCGCTACGAGCAGTACTTC
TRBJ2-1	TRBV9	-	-	CASSVDSVTFGEQFF	TGTGCCAGCAGCGTAGATAGTGTGACATTTGGTGAGCAGTTCTTC
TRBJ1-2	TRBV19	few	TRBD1	CASSIQGAGDYGYTF	TGTGCCAGTAGTATACAGGGGGCTGGGGACTATGGCTACACCTTC
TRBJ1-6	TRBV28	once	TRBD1	CASSPPTGGIGTLHF	TGTGCCAGCAGCCCTCCGACAGGGGGGATTGGAACCCTCCACTTT
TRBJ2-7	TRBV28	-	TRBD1	CASSSPGQGARSWNIREQYF	TGTGCCAGCAGTAGTCCGGGACAGGGGGCGAGAAGCTGGAATATTCGGGAGCAGTACTTC
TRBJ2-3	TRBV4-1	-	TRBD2	CASSQSLAGGSTDTQYF	TGCGCCAGCAGCCAAAGCTTAGCGGGGGGGAGCACAGATACGCAGTATTTT
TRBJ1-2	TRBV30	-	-	CAWSVLNYGYTF	TGTGCCTGGAGTGTACTAAACTATGGCTACACCTTC
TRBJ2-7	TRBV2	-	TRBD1	CASIRPTGGSYEQYF	TGTGCCAGCATCCGCCCGACAGGGGGCTCCTACGAGCAGTACTTC
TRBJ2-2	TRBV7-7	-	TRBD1	CASSSFGQGAGELFF	TGTGCTAGCAGCTCTTTTGGACAGGGGGCCGGGGAGCTGTTTTTT
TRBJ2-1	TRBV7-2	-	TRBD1	CASRRPGQGSYEQFF	TGTGCCAGCAGGCGCCCGGGACAGGGTTCGTATGAGCAGTTCTTC
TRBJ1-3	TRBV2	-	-	CASSEALGAGGNTIYF	TGTGCCAGCAGTGAAGCGCTGGGGGCAGGGGGAAACACCATATATTTT
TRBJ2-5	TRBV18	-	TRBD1	CASSASPGQGIETQYF	TGTGCCAGCTCAGCAAGCCCGGGACAGGGGATCGAGACCCAGTACTTC
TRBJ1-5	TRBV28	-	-	CASRFLAFNQPQHF	TGTGCCAGCCGATTCTTAGCTTTCAATCAGCCCCAGCATTTT
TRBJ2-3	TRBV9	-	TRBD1	CASSVGPGQSTDTQYF	TGTGCCAGCAGCGTAGGGCCGGGACAGAGCACAGATACGCAGTATTTT
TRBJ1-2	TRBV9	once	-	CASSTLDSNNYGYTF	TGTGCCAGCAGCACCCTGGACAGCAATAACTATGGCTACACCTTC
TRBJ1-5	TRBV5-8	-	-	CASSLGGGQPQHF	TGTGCCAGCAGCTTGGGGGGCGGCCAGCCCCAGCATTTT
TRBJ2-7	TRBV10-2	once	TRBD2	CASSEFREASSYEQYF	TGCGCCAGCAGTGAGTTCCGGGAGGCTAGCTCCTACGAGCAGTACTTC
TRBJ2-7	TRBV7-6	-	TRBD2	CASSLSDSGSYEQYF	TGTGCCAGCAGCTTATCGGATAGCGGGAGCTACGAGCAGTACTTC
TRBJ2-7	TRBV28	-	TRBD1	CASSPGTGGYEQYF	TGTGCCAGCAGTCCCGGGACAGGTGGCTACGAGCAGTACTTC
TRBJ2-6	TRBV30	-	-	CAWEWGRGISGANVLTF	TGTGCCTGGGAGTGGGGCAGGGGAATATCTGGGGCCAACGTCCTGACTTTC
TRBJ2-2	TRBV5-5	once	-	CASSPHRGGDTGELFF	TGTGCCAGCAGCCCGCACAGGGGGGGGGACACCGGGGAGCTGTTTTTT
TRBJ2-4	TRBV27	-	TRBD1	CASSSQGNIQYF	TGTGCCAGCAGTTCACAGGGGAACATTCAGTACTTC
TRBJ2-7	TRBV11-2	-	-	CASSLETGLSYEQYF	TGTGCCAGCAGCTTAGAGACAGGCCTTTCCTACGAGCAGTACTTC